A selection of T cell receptor beta chains follows, all from one sample in a study of glioma-infiltrating T cells after dendritic cell vaccination. The table came from immunoSEQ multiplex PCR; TCRdb's copy has only in-frame clones and leaves some out. This repertoire shows 100,000 or so clones, approximately 84% found once; its top ten account for about a sixth. The source material was blood, sampled before dendritic cell vaccination. These receptors were taken from a human donor with glioblastoma. Each CDR3 is given with its conserved first and last residue. D genes are given only for firm matches. Only part of the rows carry a size: once, few, many, or a class if the clone is expanded.

TRBV4-1	-	TRBD2	17	TRBJ2-1	TGCGCCAGCAGCCATCCTAGGACTAGCGGAGAAAACAATGAGCAGTTCTTC	CASSHPRTSGENNEQFF
TRBV28	-	TRBD2	19	TRBJ2-3	TGTGCCAGCAGTTTATGGAAAGGGCTAGCGGGATCTAGCACAGATACGCAGTATTTT	CASSLWKGLAGSSTDTQYF
TRBV5-1	-	TRBD1	15	TRBJ1-3	TGCGCCAGTAAGATCGGACAGGCCGATGGAAACACCATATATTTT	CASKIGQADGNTIYF
TRBV2	-	-	14	TRBJ2-7	TGTGCCAGCACCGCGGGTGGGGGCACATACGAGCAGTACTTC	CASTAGGGTYEQYF
TRBV19	-	-	13	TRBJ1-2	TGTGCCAGTAGTACAGGATCTAACTATGGCTACACCTTC	CASSTGSNYGYTF
TRBV28	-	-	15	TRBJ2-3	TGTGCCAGCAATGGATTAGGGGTGTCGACAGATACGCAGTATTTT	CASNGLGVSTDTQYF
TRBV7-8	-	-	13	TRBJ2-3	TGTGCCAGCAGCTTATGGAGCCTAGATACGCAGTATTTT	CASSLWSLDTQYF
TRBV6-1	-	TRBD1	14	TRBJ2-1	TGTGCCAGCAGGGCGGACAGGGAATACAATGAGCAGTTCTTC	CASRADREYNEQFF
TRBV27	-	TRBD1	14	TRBJ2-5	TGTGCCAGCAGTCTAACAGGGGGAAAGGAGACCCAGTACTTC	CASSLTGGKETQYF
TRBV13	-	-	14	TRBJ2-5	TGTGCCAGCAGCCTTGGACTCTTCAATGTGGCCCAGTACTTC	CASSLGLFNVAQYF
TRBV6-6	-	-	15	TRBJ1-2	TGTGCCAGCAGTCGGGACACGGCCGGGGTCTATGGCTACACCTTC	CASSRDTAGVYGYTF
TRBV5-1	-	TRBD1	17	TRBJ2-3	TGCGCCAGCAGCTTGGGATCGGGACAGCGCTACACAGATACGCAGTATTTT	CASSLGSGQRYTDTQYF
TRBV5-6	-	-	16	TRBJ1-2	TGTGCCAGCAGCTCAGTCCAGCGGGCGGGAAACTATGGCTACACCTTC	CASSSVQRAGNYGYTF
TRBV2	-	TRBD2	16	TRBJ2-3	TGTGCCAGCAGGACTAGCGGGGGGCCTTACACAGATACGCAGTATTTT	CASRTSGGPYTDTQYF
TRBV5-6	-	-	17	TRBJ1-1	TGTGCCAGCAGCTTCACCCCTCGGGTAGTGGTGAAGACTGAAGCTTTCTTT	CASSFTPRVVVKTEAFF
TRBV14	-	TRBD1	16	TRBJ1-3	TGTGCCAGCAGCCAAGCCGGGACAGGGTTTGGAAACACCATATATTTT	CASSQAGTGFGNTIYF
TRBV2	-	-	16	TRBJ1-6	TGTGCCAGCACCCCGAGGGAGGGGACTAGCAATTCACCCCTCCACTTT	CASTPREGTSNSPLHF
TRBV18	few	-	14	TRBJ1-1	TGTGCCAGCTCACCGGGGGCCGGGAACACTGAAGCTTTCTTT	CASSPGAGNTEAFF
TRBV6-4	-	TRBD2	16	TRBJ2-5	TGTGCCAGCAGTGACTCGGCTAGCGGGGGCCAAGAGACCCAGTACTTC	CASSDSASGGQETQYF
TRBV7-6	-	TRBD1	16	TRBJ1-2	TGTGCCAGCAGCTTAGCGGGACAGGGCTCAAGCTATGGCTACACCTTC	CASSLAGQGSSYGYTF
TRBV7-9	-	TRBD1	19	TRBJ1-2	TGTGCCAGCAGCTTAGAATGGGGCGCAGGGGGCGTCGCTATGGGAGGCTACACCTTC	CASSLEWGAGGVAMGGYTF
TRBV4-1	-	-	14	TRBJ2-7	TGCGCCAGCAGCCATCTCGACAGTCCCTACGAGCAGTACTTC	CASSHLDSPYEQYF
TRBV6-1	-	TRBD1	13	TRBJ2-7	TGTGCCAACGCCGGGACAGGGTCCCACGAGCAGTACTTC	CANAGTGSHEQYF
TRBV9	once	TRBD2	20	TRBJ2-1	TGTGCCAGCAGCGCGCCCGGGGGAATAGCGGGAGATCTTCGTGGCAATGAGCAGTTCTTC	CASSAPGGIAGDLRGNEQFF
TRBV27	-	-	15	TRBJ2-6	TGTGCCAGCAGTATAGACAGGTCTGGGGCCAACGTCCTGACTTTC	CASSIDRSGANVLTF
TRBV19	-	TRBD1	18	TRBJ2-3	TGTGCCAGTAGTATTGGTATTTCACTTCGACAGGGGGAAGGTACGCAGTATTTT	CASSIGISLRQGEGTQYF
TRBV7-2	-	-	13	TRBJ2-7	TGTGCCAGCAGCTCCACAGGGATCTACGAGCAGTACTTC	CASSSTGIYEQYF
TRBV18	-	TRBD1	13	TRBJ1-1	TGTGCCAGCTCACGGGGACAGGGCATTGAAGCTTTCTTT	CASSRGQGIEAFF
TRBV15	-	TRBD2	18	TRBJ2-1	TGTGCCACCAGCAAAGCCCAGAGACTAGCGGGTACCTACAATGAGCAGTTCTTC	CATSKAQRLAGTYNEQFF
TRBV19	-	-	15	TRBJ2-3	TGTGCCAGTAGCCAGACAGCGTTGAGCACAGATACGCAGTATTTT	CASSQTALSTDTQYF
TRBV6-1	-	TRBD1	20	TRBJ1-1	TGTGCCAGCAGTGAAGCCCCACGGTGGGGGACAGGGGGCGCGGGGACTGAAGCTTTCTTT	CASSEAPRWGTGGAGTEAFF
TRBV9	-	TRBD2	17	TRBJ2-5	TGTGCCAGCAGCGTAGGGACTAGCGGGGGCATCCAAGAGACCCAGTACTTC	CASSVGTSGGIQETQYF
TRBV10-3	-	-	17	TRBJ2-5	TGTGCCATCAGTGAGGCATACGGGACACCCGAGGGAGAGACCCAGTACTTC	CAISEAYGTPEGETQYF
TRBV19	-	-	16	TRBJ1-5	TGTGCCAGTAGTATAGATACAGGGTTAGGTTTTCAGCCCCAGCATTTT	CASSIDTGLGFQPQHF
TRBV6-5	-	TRBD1	14	TRBJ1-1	TGTGCCAGCAGTACCCTGACAGGGAGGACTGAAGCTTTCTTT	CASSTLTGRTEAFF
TRBV10-3	-	-	16	TRBJ1-5	TGTGCCATCAGTGAGTCGGTAGAACGGACTGGACAGCCCCAGCATTTT	CAISESVERTGQPQHF
TRBV28	-	-	13	TRBJ1-1	TGTGCCAGCAGGTTACCGGGACAACTTGAAGCTTTCTTT	CASRLPGQLEAFF
TRBV29-1	-	-	10	TRBJ2-1	TGCAGCGTTGCGACGGGTGAGCAGTTCTTC	CSVATGEQFF
TRBV7-6	-	TRBD1	15	TRBJ2-5	TGTGCCAGCAGCTTAGGGACAGGGGCTTGGGAGACCCAGTACTTC	CASSLGTGAWETQYF
TRBV4-1	-	TRBD2	17	TRBJ2-5	TGCGCCAGCAGCCAAGAGCGGGAGGGCCTGGGTCGAGAGACCCAGTACTTC	CASSQEREGLGRETQYF
TRBV21-1	-	-	18	TRBJ2-1	TGTGCCAGCAGCAAAGAAAGCGAGACTAGCGGGGGGATCAATGAGCAGTTCTTC	CASSKESETSGGINEQFF
TRBV20-1	-	-	11	TRBJ1-6	TGCAGTGCTAGCGGCGGGGGAGCCCTCCACTTT	CSASGGGALHF
TRBV6-6	-	TRBD1	15	TRBJ2-7	TGTGCCAGCAGTTACCCTACATCCACAGGGGTCGAGCAGTACTTC	CASSYPTSTGVEQYF
TRBV4-3	few	-	18	TRBJ2-6	TGCGCCAGCAGCCAAGTGGGCAGCAAACTCTCTGGGGCCAACGTCCTGACTTTC	CASSQVGSKLSGANVLTF